One sample yielded the 3 T cell receptor beta chains listed below, sequenced in a study of shared clonotypes between healthy human individuals. Data came from immunoSEQ multiplex PCR; TCRdb stores just in-frame clones and leaves some out. The table lists about 580,000 clones, 95% to 98% of them singletons. CD45RO-negative, CCR7-selected cells formed the naive CD8 fraction, which excluded terminally differentiated effector memory CD45RA+ cells. Sequenced material: naive CD8+ T cells sorted from blood. These TCRs come from a young man in good health.

V gene TRBV6-6 combines with J gene TRBJ2-1; the D is unclear. The CDR3 runs 13 residues. In germline, CDR1 is MNHNY, CDR2 SVGAGI (reference sequence). V dropped 0 bases and J dropped 8 bases, with 8 bases sitting between them. The CDR3 is CASSYSKVDEQFF. The CDR3, as DNA: TGTGCCAGCAGTTACTCGAAGGTAGATGAGCAGTTCTTC.

This chain links TRBV7-9 with TRBJ2-5; D remains ambiguous. This CDR3 has 11 residues. V shed 8 bases and J shed 1 base, with 5 bases lying between them. Germline V lookup: CDR1 SEHNR, CDR2 FQNEAQ (reference sequence). The CDR3 sequence is CASRGQETQYF. CDR3 sequence (DNA): TGTGCCAGCCGTGGCCAAGAGACCCAGTACTTC. The full variable domain, with the rest looked up from reference TRBV7-9 and TRBJ2-5, is DTGVSQNPRHKITKRGQNVTFRCDPISEHNRLYWYRQTLGQGPEFLTYFQNEAQLEKSRLLSDRFSAERPKGSFSTLEIQRTEQGDSAMYLCASRGQETQYFGPGTRLLVL.

The chain links TRBV4-3 to TRBJ1-1, with 8 bases that match TRBD1. In germline, CDR1 is LGHNA, CDR2 YSLEER. Trimming at V came to 1 base and at J to 11 bases, leaving 6 bases not matched to a gene. The CDR3 runs to 13 residues. CDR3 in amino acids: CASSQGDRFHAFF. The DNA for the CDR3 is TGCGCCAGCAGCCAAGGGGACAGGTTCCACGCTTTCTTT.